This TCR beta chain was sequenced during a study of CD8+ T cells in alopecia areata. Study-level background: Among treated patients, severity was scored by affected scalp area percentage.

In regard to this clone: The antigen is unknown.

This sample's treatment: oral pan-JAK inhibitor, 5-10 mg twice daily. Study observations and caveats: Tissue-resident alphabeta T cells belonging to normal skin likewise get sequenced within scalp specimens. Tofacitinib produced a significant decrease in scalp clonality and in expanded CD8+ clones among the top 100.

Isolated RNA was reverse transcribed into cDNA used as the sequencing template. Only in-frame clones appear in the TCRdb table, and some are missing; sequencing was by immunoSEQ multiplex PCR. Of about 140,000 clones listed, 70% to 90% are singletons. This receptor was identified in a human donor with alopecia areata. The material sequenced was CD8+ T cells sorted from blood, taken at week 4, from a patient treated with tofacitinib.

CDR3 region: CASSPGGLELFF. The CDR3 DNA reads as TGTGCCAGCAGCCCCGGAGGGCTGGAGCTGTTTTTT. This chain connects TRBV5-4 to TRBJ2-2; D possibly corresponds to TRBD2 (6 bases). This CDR3 has 12 residues. The germline V gene has CDR1 SGHNT and CDR2 YYREEE (reference sequence). Between the trimmed V and J ends, which lost 4 bases and 10 bases, there was a span of 11 bases. The entire variable domain, with the rest obtained from reference TRBV5-4 and TRBJ2-2, is as follows: ETGVTQSPTHLIKTRGQQVTLRCSSQSGHNTVSWYQQALGQGPQFIFQYYREEENGRGNFPPRFSGLQFPNYSSELNVNALELDDSALYLCASSPGGLELFFGEGSRLTVL.